Presented here are 26 T cell receptor beta chains from one specimen sequenced in a study of blood T cell repertoires in COVID-19. Only in-frame clones appear in the TCRdb table, and some are missing; sequencing was by immunoSEQ multiplex PCR. Of over 300,000 clones listed, roughly 90% are singletons. The sequenced material came from PBMCs or T cells enriched from blood (not recorded which). The origin of the receptors is a woman in her 30s with acute COVID-19.

This sequence joins TRBV5-1 and TRBJ2-2, with D tentatively TRBD1 (5 bases). The germline gives CDR1 SGHRS, CDR2 YFSETQ. Trimming stripped 4 bases from V and 2 bases from J, with 15 bases between. CDR3 length equals 16 residues. The CDR3 spells CASSPQGPVNTGELFF. DNA of the CDR3: TGCGCCAGCAGCCCCCAGGGCCCGGTAAACACCGGGGAGCTGTTTTTT.

The rearrangement links TRBV4-2 to TRBJ1-3; tentative D call: TRBD1 (5 bases). Looked up from germline, CDR1 is LGHNA and CDR2 is YNFKEQ. V gave up 4 bases and J gave up 0 bases, with 16 bases separating them. The CDR3 is 17 amino acids. CDR3 region: CASSLDSAPFSGNTIYF. CDR3 DNA: TGTGCCAGCAGCCTCGACAGCGCTCCCTTCTCTGGAAACACCATATATTTT.

This chain joins TRBV5-1 and TRBJ2-2; 7 bases match TRBD1. The CDR3 is 14 amino acids. Germline assignment: CDR1 SGHRS and CDR2 YFSETQ. With V trimmed by 0 bases and J by 7 bases, 3 bases remained unmatched. The CDR3 DNA reads as TGCGCCAGCAGCTTGGAGTACAGGGGCGGGGAGCTGTTTTTT. Translating it yields CASSLEYRGGELFF.

The chain recombines TRBV10-1 with TRBJ1-2, with D possibly TRBD1 on 6 matching bases. This CDR3 is 12 amino acids long. Between the trimmed V and J ends, which lost 6 bases and 5 bases, there was a span of 10 bases. Germline values: CDR1 WNHNN, CDR2 SYGVQD (reference sequence). The CDR3 loop reads CASSPGTYGYTF. CDR3 nucleotides: TGCGCCAGCAGCCCCGGGACATATGGCTACACCTTC.

The chain employs TRBV11-3 and TRBJ2-1; 10 bases align to TRBD1. From germline, CDR1 is SGHNT and CDR2 YENEEA. The CDR3 extends over 16 amino acids. Trimming took 3 bases from V and 2 from J; bases not matched to a gene: 4. CDR3 protein: CASSFGGTGAYNEQFF. CDR3 sequence (DNA): TGTGCCAGCAGCTTTGGGGGGACAGGGGCCTACAATGAGCAGTTCTTC.

J is TRBJ1-4 and V is TRBV28; unclear D gene. The CDR3 contains 12 residues. V lost 1 base to trimming and J lost 8 bases, with 5 bases between them. Germline V gene lookup returns CDR1 MDHEN and CDR2 SYDVKM. Here the CDR3 reads CASSLLSEKLFF. The CDR3 DNA reads as TGTGCCAGCAGTTTATTATCCGAAAAACTGTTTTTT.

The chain combines TRBV18 with TRBJ1-2; 8 nucleotides match TRBD1. Losses at the gene ends were 6 bases for V and 4 bases for J; bases not matched to a gene: 10. The CDR3 length is 15 residues. Germline CDR1 reads KGHSH; CDR2 reads LQKENI. This CDR3 is CASSLPDRAPYGYTF. The CDR3 DNA follows: TGTGCCAGCTCTCTACCGGACAGGGCCCCCTATGGCTACACCTTC.

This clone was counted a single time. This chain connects TRBV7-3 to TRBJ2-3; weak D call: TRBD2 (7 bases). This CDR3 comprises 15 residues. V was pared by 1 base and J by 1 base, with 9 bases between. Looked up from germline, CDR1 is SGHTA and CDR2 is FQGTGA. In DNA, the CDR3 is TGTGCCAGCAGCTTAAAAGGGGGGGGCACAGATACGCAGTATTTT. Protein product: CASSLKGGGTDTQYF.

This clone was picked up one time. The V gene is TRBV7-2, the J gene TRBJ2-7; D is possibly TRBD1 (6 bases). The V gene's germline CDR1 is SGHTA and CDR2 FQGNSA. The CDR3 is made up of 12 amino acids. V was shortened by 5 bases and J by 3 bases, with 8 bases between the two germline ends. CDR3 sequence: CASSQGSYEQYF. The CDR3 nucleotides read TGTGCCAGCAGCCAGGGGAGCTACGAGCAGTACTTC.

V and J are TRBV4-1 and TRBJ1-1; D is uncertain. This CDR3 comprises 14 residues. V was shortened by 0 bases and J by 5 bases, with 10 bases between the two germline ends. Per the germline V gene, CDR1 is MGHRA and CDR2 is YSYEKL. CDR3 in amino acids: CASSQDGGGTEAFF. The CDR3 DNA reads as TGCGCCAGCAGCCAAGATGGAGGTGGAACTGAAGCTTTCTTT.

The chain joins TRBV29-1 to TRBJ1-5; D call uncertain. CDR1 SQVTM and CDR2 ANQGSEA come from the germline V gene. The CDR3 has 13 amino acids. Trimming took 4 bases from V and 8 from J, leaving 15 bases between them. The CDR3 sequence: CSVGAQTGEPQHF. CDR3 coding DNA: TGCAGCGTTGGGGCACAGACGGGAGAGCCCCAGCATTTT.

V and J are TRBV28 and TRBJ2-1; 7 bases match TRBD2. CDR1 is MDHEN, CDR2 SYDVKM, per germline. The length of the CDR3 is 15 residues. V lost 6 bases, J lost 6 bases, and 11 bases stayed unmatched. CDR3 sequence (DNA): TGTGCCAGCAGCTCTGGGGGGGAGGGAAGCAATGAGCAGTTCTTC. Its protein is CASSSGGEGSNEQFF.

This clone was seen only once. This sequence joins TRBV9 and TRBJ2-2; 7 bases fit TRBD1. The V segment lost 1 base and the J segment 5 bases; nucleotides outside the gene matches: 2. Germline-derived CDR1 and CDR2 are SGDLS and YYNGEE. The CDR3 contains 14 residues. The CDR3 protein is CASSVQGQTGELFF. As DNA, the CDR3 is TGTGCCAGCAGCGTACAGGGACAGACCGGGGAGCTGTTTTTT.

The rearrangement uses TRBV4-1 and TRBJ1-3; 7 bases agree with TRBD1. Germline loops: CDR1 MGHRA, CDR2 YSYEKL. The junction had 19 bases not matched to a gene; V was cut back by 4 bases and J by 4 bases. The CDR3 covers 19 residues. CDR3 coding DNA: TGCGCCAGCAGCCCTTCGTTGTTAAGACAGGGAAGTTGGGGAAACACCATATATTTT. It specifies CASSPSLLRQGSWGNTIYF.

The chain combines TRBV4-1 with TRBJ2-3; 7 nucleotides line up with TRBD2. Trimming took 2 bases from V and 2 from J; bases not matched to a gene: 7. The germline V gene has CDR1 MGHRA and CDR2 YSYEKL. The CDR3 loop spans 16 amino acids. CDR3 sequence reads: CASSQTQRGHTDTQYF. CDR3 DNA: TGCGCCAGCAGCCAAACCCAGCGGGGCCACACAGATACGCAGTATTTT.

This sequence joins TRBV9 and TRBJ2-3; D is unresolved. The germline CDR1 and CDR2 sequences are SGDLS and YYNGEE. Trimming left V 0 bases short and J 3 bases short, with 11 bases between. CDR3 size: 15 residues. CDR3 sequence reads: CASSVEARRTDTQYF. The CDR3 nucleotides read TGTGCCAGCAGCGTAGAAGCGCGAAGGACAGATACGCAGTATTTT.

The chain carries TRBV6-1 and TRBJ1-5; D not resolved. Germline CDR1 and CDR2: MNHNS and SASEGT. Trimming took 2 bases from V and 6 from J, leaving 8 bases between them. The CDR3 covers 13 residues. CDR3 nucleotides: TGTGCCAGCAGTGAACGAGGAGCTCAGCCCCAGCATTTT. Its protein is CASSERGAQPQHF.

The rearrangement links TRBV7-2 to TRBJ2-1; no reliable D call. Deletions cut 2 bases from V and 8 bases from J, with 10 bases between. The CDR3 sequence is 13 residues long. Germline CDR1 and CDR2: SGHTA and FQGNSA. CDR3 DNA sequence: TGTGCCAGCAGCTTATTTTGGCTTGATGAGCAGTTCTTC. Protein: CASSLFWLDEQFF.

This chain joins TRBV21-1 and TRBJ2-7; TRBD1 is the table's D call and was not checked against the DNA. TRBV21-1 is a pseudogene. The CDR3 contains 15 residues. The CDR3 bases are TGTGCCAGCAACTCAGGACAGGCGATTGCCTACGAGCAGTACTTC. Protein sequence: CASNSGQAIAYEQYF.

The V and J genes are TRBV3-1 (or the pseudogene TRBV3-2) and TRBJ1-3; D gene unclear. The CDR3 extends over 15 amino acids. The germline V and J ends were trimmed by 6 bases and 2 bases, with 14 bases remaining between them. Germline V gene data show CDR1 as LGHDT and CDR2 as YNNKEL (reference sequence). The CDR3 sequence is CASSPGLVAGNTIYF. The CDR3 DNA sequence: TGTGCCAGCAGTCCCGGGTTAGTGGCTGGAAACACCATATATTTT.

V gene TRBV2 combines with J gene TRBJ2-7, with a tentative D call TRBD2 (6 bases). V was pared by 5 bases and J by 7 bases, with 12 bases between. Germline V gene sequence: CDR1 SNHLY, CDR2 FYNNEI. The CDR3 runs 12 residues. The CDR3 here is CASSLRGIEQYF. The CDR3 nucleotides read TGTGCCAGCAGTCTGCGGGGTATAGAGCAGTACTTC.

The CDR3 DNA is TGTGCCAGCAGTGAGATCGCTGGACTAGCGGGGCAATTCTCCTACAATGAGCAGTTCTTC. It is translated as CASSEIAGLAGQFSYNEQFF. V gene TRBV2 combines with J gene TRBJ2-1; TRBD2 matches at 12 bases. Trimming took 3 bases from V and 0 from J; bases not matched to a gene: 12. The CDR3 contains 20 residues. The germline gives CDR1 SNHLY, CDR2 FYNNEI.

This clone was seen only a few times. V usage is TRBV12-3 or TRBV12-4 and J usage is TRBJ1-1; TRBD1 matches 7 bases. Trimming cost V 7 bases and J 4 bases; bases outside gene matches: 6. The CDR3 sequence is 13 residues long. DNA for the CDR3: TGTGCCAGCAAAGACAGGGTAGGCACTGAAGCTTTCTTT. Translated, it gives CASKDRVGTEAFF.

The rearrangement uses TRBV4-1 and TRBJ1-1; D is perhaps TRBD1 (6 bases). CDR3 length: 14 residues. Trimming took 6 bases from V and 5 from J, leaving 16 bases between them. CDR1 and CDR2 from the germline V gene are MGHRA and YSYEKL. The CDR3 coding sequence is TGCGCCAGCAGAAACCCGACAGGTAGAACTGAAGCTTTCTTT. Residues: CASRNPTGRTEAFF.

The chain links TRBV15 to TRBJ1-1; 10 nucleotides agree with TRBD1. The CDR3 runs 15 residues. J gave up 5 bases and V 3 bases, and 6 bases lay outside the gene matches. Germline CDR1 is LNHNV and CDR2 is YYDKDF (reference sequence). The CDR3 reads CATSRRQGAGTEAFF. The CDR3 DNA reads TGTGCCACCAGCAGGAGACAGGGGGCTGGGACTGAAGCTTTCTTT.

In this sample, this clone turned up once. The chain combines TRBV11-2 with TRBJ2-2; TRBD2 agrees at 8 bases. This CDR3 has 16 residues. Germline V gene lookup returns CDR1 SGHAT and CDR2 FQNNGV. V trimming: 5 bases; J trimming: 4 bases; junction bases outside the gene matches: 9. The CDR3 is CASSIGTGGTTGELFF. The CDR3, as DNA: TGTGCCAGCAGCATTGGGACGGGAGGGACCACCGGGGAGCTGTTTTTT.